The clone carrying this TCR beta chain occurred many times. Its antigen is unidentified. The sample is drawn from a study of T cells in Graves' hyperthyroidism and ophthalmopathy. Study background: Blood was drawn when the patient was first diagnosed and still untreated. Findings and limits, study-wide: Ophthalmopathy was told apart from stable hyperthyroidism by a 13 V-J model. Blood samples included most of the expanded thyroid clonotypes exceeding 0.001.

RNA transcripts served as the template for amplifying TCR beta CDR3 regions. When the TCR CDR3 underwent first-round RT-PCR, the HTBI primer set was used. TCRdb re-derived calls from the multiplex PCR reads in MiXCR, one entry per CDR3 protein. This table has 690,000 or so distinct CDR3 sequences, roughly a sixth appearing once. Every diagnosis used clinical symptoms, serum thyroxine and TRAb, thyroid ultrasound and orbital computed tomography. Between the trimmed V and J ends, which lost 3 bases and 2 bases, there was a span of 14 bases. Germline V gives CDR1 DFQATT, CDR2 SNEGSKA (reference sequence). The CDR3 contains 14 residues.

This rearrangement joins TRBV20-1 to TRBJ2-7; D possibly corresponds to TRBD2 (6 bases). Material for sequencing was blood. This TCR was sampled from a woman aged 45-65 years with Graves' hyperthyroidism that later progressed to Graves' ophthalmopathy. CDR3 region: CSASWDLRPYEQYF. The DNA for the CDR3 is TGCAGTGCTAGCTGGGACTTACGTCCCTACGAGCAGTACTTC.